Presented here are 30 T cell receptor beta chains from one specimen sequenced in a study of control samples from healthy donors and cancer patients. The table came from immunoSEQ multiplex PCR; TCRdb's copy has only in-frame clones and leaves some out. The sample consists of about 130,000 clones, 90% of them appearing once. Sample: blood. These receptors all stem from a man younger than 30 in good health.

The CDR3, as DNA: TGTGCCAGTAGTAGCCGTTTCGTGGGACTGAAAAATCAGCCCCAGCATTTT. It yields the protein CASSSRFVGLKNQPQHF. The V call is TRBV19, the J call TRBJ1-5; perhaps TRBD1 as D (5 bases). The V gene's germline CDR1 is LNHDA and CDR2 SQIVND (reference sequence). With 4 bases removed from V and 4 bases from J, the gap between germline ends came to 20 bases. This CDR3 is built from 17 residues.

This chain uses TRBV7-9 with TRBJ2-3; TRBD2 is a possible D gene (5 bases). CDR1 is SEHNR and CDR2 is FQNEAQ in the germline V gene (reference sequence). The CDR3 has 15 amino acids. Trimming pared 6 bases from V and 8 bases from J, leaving 21 bases between. The CDR3 DNA follows: TGTGCCAGCAGGGTATTTATAGAGGGTCTAGGTACGCAGTATTTT. Amino acid sequence: CASRVFIEGLGTQYF.

V usage is TRBV6-4 and J usage is TRBJ2-1; the D gene is possibly TRBD2 (6 bases). V lost 2 bases, J lost 7 bases, and 9 bases lay in between. Germline loops: CDR1 MRHNA, CDR2 SNTAGT. This CDR3 spans 13 amino acids. CDR3 region: CASSDQGLNEQFF. CDR3 bases: TGTGCCAGCAGTGACCAGGGACTGAATGAGCAGTTCTTC.

The V gene is TRBV27, the J gene TRBJ1-1; possible D gene TRBD1, 6 bases. The V end lost 0 bases, the J end lost 2 bases, and 16 bases lay between the germline ends. Per germline, CDR1 MNHEY and CDR2 SMNVEV (reference sequence). The CDR3 loop spans 17 amino acids. The CDR3 DNA reads as TGTGCCAGCAGTTTATCGGGGGGCGTGGGTTTTAACACTGAAGCTTTCTTT. Its translation is CASSLSGGVGFNTEAFF.

V and J are TRBV6-1 and TRBJ1-1; 8 bases line up with TRBD1. Per germline, CDR1 MNHNS and CDR2 SASEGT. The CDR3 spans 17 residues. Trimming at V came to 2 bases and at J to 1 base, leaving 9 bases not matched to a gene. The CDR3 loop reads CASSEPIYGTGNTEAFF. CDR3 nucleotide sequence: TGTGCCAGCAGTGAACCCATTTATGGGACAGGGAACACTGAAGCTTTCTTT.

This clone has only one observation. CDR3 amino acids: CASSSGFTEAFF. The DNA for the CDR3 is TGTGCCAGCAGCTCAGGGTTCACTGAAGCTTTCTTT. The chain recombines TRBV27 with TRBJ1-1; the D gene is possibly TRBD1 (5 bases). The CDR3 length is 12 residues. Germline V gives CDR1 MNHEY, CDR2 SMNVEV (reference sequence). V was clipped by 6 bases and J by 4 bases, with 9 bases between them.

Concerning this clone: One junction end disagrees with the germline gene, perhaps due to a read error. The chain is built from TRBV7-7 and TRBJ2-5; 8 nucleotides agree with TRBD1. This CDR3 spans 15 amino acids. The germline gives CDR1 SSHAT, CDR2 FNYEAQ (reference sequence). The CDR3 DNA follows: TGTGCTAGCAGCTTTACGGGACAGGCGGGGGAGACCCAGTACTTC. Protein product: CASSFTGQAGETQYF.

V usage is TRBV6-5 and J usage is TRBJ2-5; TRBD2 matches at 10 bases. Germline CDR1 and CDR2: MNHEY and SVGAGI. This CDR3 spans 14 amino acids. The V and J ends lost 2 bases and 4 bases, in that order; junction bases with no gene match: 1. CDR3 residues: CASSYSGGGETQYF. The CDR3 bases are TGTGCCAGCAGTTACAGCGGGGGGGGAGAGACCCAGTACTTC.

The chain couples TRBV4-3 to TRBJ1-1; D perhaps matches TRBD1 (6 bases). CDR3 length: 14 amino acids. Trimming removed 1 base from V and 1 base from J, with 7 bases in between. Per germline, CDR1 LGHNA and CDR2 YSLEER. CDR3 sequence reads: CASSQGTENTEAFF. In DNA form, the CDR3 reads TGCGCCAGCAGCCAAGGGACAGAGAACACTGAAGCTTTCTTT.

The chain carries TRBV6-6 and TRBJ2-7, with TRBD1 matching over 10 bases. V dropped 0 bases and J dropped 6; count of bases not matched to a gene: 8. The CDR3 runs 16 residues. Germline CDR1 MNHNY, CDR2 SVGAGI (reference sequence). CDR3 sequence (DNA): TGTGCCAGCAGTTACTCGTTCTGGGACAGGGGTGGCGAGCAGTACTTC. This translates into CASSYSFWDRGGEQYF.

This rearrangement joins TRBV7-3 to TRBJ2-1; perhaps TRBD2 as D (6 bases). This CDR3 is 14 amino acids long. Trimming left V 2 bases short and J 7 bases short, with 12 bases between. Germline V CDR1 and CDR2: SGHTA, FQGTGA. The DNA of the CDR3 is TGTGCCAGCAGCTTACTCGGGAGAGGGAATGAGCAGTTCTTC. This translates into CASSLLGRGNEQFF. Together with reference TRBV7-3 and TRBJ2-1, the CDR3 gives the full variable domain: GAGVSQTPSNKVTEKGKYVELRCDPISGHTALYWYRQSLGQGPEFLIYFQGTGAADDSGLPNDRFFAVRPEGSVSTLKIQRTERGDSAVYLCASSLLGRGNEQFFGPGTRLTVL.

The genes are TRBV5-6 and TRBJ1-5; D is undetermined. The germline V gene has CDR1 SGHDT and CDR2 YYEEEE. Trimming left V 3 bases short and J 1 base short, with 11 bases between. The CDR3 runs 15 residues. This CDR3 is CASSSWTESNQPQHF. In nucleotides, the CDR3 is TGTGCCAGCAGCTCCTGGACGGAGAGCAATCAGCCCCAGCATTTT.

This chain connects TRBV5-1 to TRBJ1-2, with D unclear. Trimming cost V 4 bases and J 6 bases, with 10 bases left between them. Germline loops: CDR1 SGHRS, CDR2 YFSETQ. There are 12 residues in the CDR3. CDR3 residues: CASSNSPDGYTF. CDR3 DNA sequence: TGCGCCAGCAGCAATTCCCCGGATGGCTACACCTTC.

This rearrangement joins TRBV3-1 (or the pseudogene TRBV3-2) to TRBJ2-2; 7 bases are shared with TRBD1. The germline V gene encodes CDR1 LGHDT and CDR2 YNNKEL (reference sequence). V lost 4 bases to trimming and J lost 6 bases; unmatched junction nucleotides: 8. The CDR3 totals 15 residues. The CDR3: CASSRWTGNPGELFF. CDR3 in DNA: TGTGCCAGCAGCCGCTGGACAGGCAACCCCGGGGAGCTGTTTTTT.

This chain connects TRBV24-1 to TRBJ2-4; 14 nucleotides align to TRBD2. The trim removed 2 bases at V and 3 bases at J, leaving 5 bases unmatched. Germline CDR1 reads KGHDR; CDR2 reads SFDVKD. The CDR3 is made up of 18 amino acids. The CDR3 loop is CATSDSRTSGRYKNIQYF. The DNA for the CDR3 is TGTGCCACCAGTGATTCCCGGACTAGCGGGAGGTACAAAAACATTCAGTACTTC.

The chain recombines TRBV6-5 with TRBJ1-2, with D hard to call. The CDR3 totals 13 residues. Trimming shortened V by 6 bases and J by 8 bases, and 16 bases separated the two germline ends. CDR1 and CDR2 (germline): MNHEY, SVGAGI. The CDR3 reads CASSSDTGRGYTF. The DNA for the CDR3 is TGTGCCAGCAGCTCCGACACGGGGAGGGGCTACACCTTC.

This chain links TRBV19 with TRBJ2-7; D not resolved. This CDR3 has 13 residues. Germline loops: CDR1 LNHDA, CDR2 SQIVND (reference sequence). Trimming took 5 bases from V and 5 from J, leaving 13 bases between them. DNA for the CDR3: TGTGCCAGTAGTGTGACCGCTTGGGACGAGCAGTACGTC. As protein: CASSVTAWDEQYV.

The sample holds one count of this clone. CDR3 in amino acids: CASSLARAYEQYV. The CDR3 DNA reads as TGTGCCAGCAGCTTAGCAAGGGCCTACGAGCAGTACGTC. This rearrangement joins TRBV11-2 to TRBJ2-7, with D hard to call. There are 13 residues in the CDR3. Looked up from germline, CDR1 is SGHAT and CDR2 is FQNNGV. V gave up 1 base and J gave up 2 bases, with 6 bases separating them.

V is TRBV5-6 and J is TRBJ1-2; 8 bases map to TRBD1. The V gene's germline CDR1 is SGHDT and CDR2 YYEEEE. The V gene end was trimmed by 7 bases and the J gene end by 5 bases; junction bases not matched to a gene: 4. The CDR3 length is 12 residues. The CDR3 is CASGDRRYGYTF. The CDR3 nucleotides are TGTGCCAGCGGGGACAGGCGATATGGCTACACCTTC.

In DNA form, the CDR3 reads TGTGCCAGTACTATCACAGGAATGGTTTTCTATGGCTACACCTTC. Its translation is CASTITGMVFYGYTF. This sequence joins TRBV19 and TRBJ1-2, with D possibly being TRBD1 (5 bases). The CDR3 runs 15 residues. V was cut by 7 bases and J by 4 bases, with 19 bases left in between. In germline, CDR1 is LNHDA, CDR2 SQIVND (reference sequence).

This sequence joins TRBV27 and TRBJ1-1; 7 bases agree with TRBD1. The CDR3 is made up of 16 amino acids. CDR1 MNHEY and CDR2 SMNVEV come from the germline V gene (reference sequence). The J segment lost 4 bases and the V segment lost 5 bases, leaving 13 bases of the junction unmatched. CDR3 loop: CASSQIPGGDSTEAFF. In nucleotides, the CDR3 is TGTGCCAGCAGTCAAATACCCGGAGGGGACAGCACTGAAGCTTTCTTT.

The chain is built from TRBV19 and TRBJ1-2; 7 nucleotides align to TRBD1. This CDR3 has 12 amino acids. V shed 9 bases, J shed 2 bases, and the junction held 3 bases outside the gene matches. The germline gives CDR1 LNHDA, CDR2 SQIVND (reference sequence). CDR3 sequence reads: CASRGSNYGYTF. CDR3 nucleotides: TGTGCCAGCAGGGGGTCCAACTATGGCTACACCTTC. Together with reference TRBV19 and TRBJ1-2, the CDR3 gives the full variable domain: DGGITQSPKYLFRKEGQNVTLSCEQNLNHDAMYWYRQDPGQGLRLIYYSQIVNDFQKGDIAEGYSVSREKKESFPLTVTSAQKNPTAFYLCASRGSNYGYTFGSGTRLTVV.

The gene calls are TRBV7-2 and TRBJ1-4; no clear D gene. Germline CDR1 and CDR2: SGHTA and FQGNSA. Deletions cut 5 bases from V and 3 bases from J, with 10 bases between. The length of the CDR3 is 14 residues. CDR3 loop: CASSPTVSNEKLFF. CDR3 in DNA: TGTGCCAGCAGCCCGACCGTTTCTAATGAAAAACTGTTTTTT.

About this clone itself: The same CDR3 is also encoded by other DNA sequences in this sample. CDR3 DNA: TGCGCCAGCAGCTTGGGTAGGACCCAAGAGACCCAGTACTTC. Translating gives CASSLGRTQETQYF. V and J are TRBV5-1 and TRBJ2-5; no firm D call. Trimming took 0 bases from V and 1 from J, leaving 7 bases between them. The CDR3 has 14 residues. Germline CDR1 and CDR2: SGHRS and YFSETQ.

The V gene is TRBV18, the J gene TRBJ2-5; no firm D call. From germline, CDR1 is KGHSH and CDR2 LQKENI. The CDR3 has 13 amino acids. The V and J ends lost 1 base and 3 bases respectively, with 6 bases between them. CDR3 in amino acids: CASSPRWEETQYF. The CDR3 DNA reads TGTGCCAGCTCACCACGTTGGGAAGAGACCCAGTACTTC.

The V and J genes are TRBV9 and TRBJ1-6, with D possibly TRBD1 on 5 matching bases. CDR3 length: 17 residues. Trimming stripped 4 bases from V and 2 bases from J, with 16 bases between. Germline-derived CDR1 and CDR2 are SGDLS and YYNGEE. The CDR3 nucleotides read TGTGCCAGCAGCAGAGACAGACCCGGGACCTATAATTCACCCCTCCACTTT. Protein: CASSRDRPGTYNSPLHF. Variable domain in full (rest from reference TRBV9 and TRBJ1-6): DSGVTQTPKHLITATGQRVTLRCSPRSGDLSVYWYQQSLDQGLQFLIQYYNGEERAKGNILERFSAQQFPDLHSELNLSSLELGDSALYFCASSRDRPGTYNSPLHFGNGTRLTVT.

The rearrangement joins TRBV2 to TRBJ1-5; D possibly corresponds to TRBD1 (6 bases). Germline CDR1 reads SNHLY; CDR2 reads FYNNEI. This CDR3 is built from 14 residues. The V gene lost 6 bases and the J gene lost 4 bases, with 13 bases spanning the gap. The CDR3 DNA follows: TGTGCCAGCAGGGAACCAGGGGCGAATCAGCCCCAGCATTTT. Residues: CASREPGANQPQHF.

The chain uses TRBV6-5 and TRBJ1-1; no clear D. The CDR3 spans 15 residues. Germline V gene data show CDR1 as MNHEY and CDR2 as SVGAGI. V lost 0 bases to trimming and J lost 4 bases, with 12 bases between them. In DNA, the CDR3 is TGTGCCAGCAGTTACTCGTCGGGGTCGGGCACTGAAGCTTTCTTT. Translated, it gives CASSYSSGSGTEAFF.

J is TRBJ2-5 and V is TRBV5-1; tentative D call: TRBD2 (7 bases). V was trimmed by 4 bases and J by 5 bases, leaving 21 bases between them. Germline V gene lookup returns CDR1 SGHRS and CDR2 YFSETQ. The length of the CDR3 is 16 residues. In nucleotides, the CDR3 is TGCGCCAGCAGCAAGGCAGGGGCGGGGGCCTTGGAGACCCAGTACTTC. This gives the protein CASSKAGAGALETQYF.

This clone was seen only a few times. This chain joins TRBV24-1 and TRBJ2-7; the D gene is possibly TRBD2 (5 bases). In germline, CDR1 is KGHDR, CDR2 SFDVKD. Trimming shortened V by 12 bases and J by 1 base, and 18 bases separated the two germline ends. The CDR3 totals 14 residues. The DNA for the CDR3 is TGTGCCGTTCAACCGGGATCGGGGTCCTACGAGCAGTACGTC. Residues: CAVQPGSGSYEQYV.